A single sample is the source of the 21 T cell receptor beta chains below, sequenced in a study of cytomegalovirus exposure and HLA in healthy donors. The PCR ran on 60 Vbeta and 13 Jbeta primers. The assay was immunoSEQ multiplex PCR, and TCRdb's table has in-frame clones only and misses some. The sample records under 150,000 clones, around 78% being singletons. The specimen was PBMCs. The receptors derive from a woman in her forties in good health and CMV-seropositive.

J is TRBJ2-5 and V is TRBV27; TRBD1 matches 9 bases. Germline CDR1 is MNHEY and CDR2 is SMNVEV (reference sequence). This CDR3 has 17 residues. With 6 bases clipped from V and 4 bases from J, the junction kept 15 bases outside the gene matches. The CDR3: CASSQRRGQGSRETQYF. The DNA of the CDR3 is TGTGCCAGCAGCCAGAGAAGGGGACAGGGAAGTCGAGAGACCCAGTACTTC.

The chain carries TRBV2 and TRBJ1-5, with TRBD1 identical over 8 bases. The germline CDR1 and CDR2 sequences are SNHLY and FYNNEI. This CDR3 spans 14 amino acids. The V segment lost 4 bases and the J segment 6 bases; nucleotides outside the gene matches: 5. The CDR3 is CASSADRGLQPQHF. CDR3 sequence (DNA): TGTGCCAGCAGTGCAGACAGGGGTCTTCAGCCCCAGCATTTT.

The V gene is TRBV29-1, the J gene TRBJ2-7, with 9 bases identical to TRBD2. V lost 5 bases and J lost 4; bases outside the gene matches: 9. The germline V gene has CDR1 SQVTM and CDR2 ANQGSEA. There are 14 residues in the CDR3. The CDR3 is CSVQAGGSSYEQYF. The CDR3 coding sequence is TGCAGCGTTCAAGCGGGAGGATCCTCATACGAGCAGTACTTC.

This chain joins TRBV2 and TRBJ1-2; 10 positions agree with TRBD1. Germline V lookup: CDR1 SNHLY, CDR2 FYNNEI. V gave up 3 bases and J gave up 3 bases; unmatched junction bases: 4. This CDR3 is 15 amino acids long. The CDR3 loop reads CASSDIGTGDYGYTF. The CDR3 region has the DNA TGTGCCAGCAGTGATATAGGGACAGGGGACTATGGCTACACCTTC.

To note about this clone: At one end the junction does not follow the germline gene, possibly because of a read error. The V call is TRBV7-9, the J call TRBJ2-1; the match to TRBD2 covers 7 bases. This CDR3 is 17 amino acids long. CDR1 and CDR2 (germline): SEHNR, FQNEAQ (reference sequence). CDR3 loop: CSSSTGRVREVSDEQFF. CDR3 nucleotide sequence: TGTTCCAGCAGCACGGGACGGGTCCGGGAGGTGTCGGATGAGCAGTTCTTC.

This clone showed up just once. The chain carries TRBV6-5 and TRBJ1-2; 9 nucleotides agree with TRBD1. Germline-derived CDR1 and CDR2 are MNHEY and SVGAGI. V dropped 6 bases and J dropped 5; count of bases not matched to a gene: 7. The CDR3 extends over 14 amino acids. CDR3 coding DNA: TGTGCCAGCAGGGAGACAGGGGGATTATATGGCTACACCTTC. Translated: CASRETGGLYGYTF.

The chain employs TRBV2 and TRBJ2-1, with D possibly matching TRBD1 (6 bases). There are 15 residues in the CDR3. V was clipped by 11 bases and J by 3 bases, with 20 bases between them. Germline V CDR1 and CDR2: SNHLY, FYNNEI. The CDR3 reads CAGGKGQGSYNEQFF. CDR3 DNA sequence: TGTGCCGGAGGCAAGGGGCAGGGGAGCTACAATGAGCAGTTCTTC. Full variable domain (outside the CDR3, taken from reference TRBV2 and TRBJ2-1): EPEVTQTPSHQVTQMGQEVILRCVPISNHLYFYWYRQILGQKVEFLVSFYNNEISEKSEIFDDQFSVERPDGSNFTLKIRSTKLEDSAMYFCAGGKGQGSYNEQFFGPGTRLTVL.

In regard to this clone: Different DNA sequences within this sample yield the same CDR3. The rearrangement uses TRBV2 and TRBJ1-1; the D gene is possibly TRBD1 (5 bases). The CDR3 runs to 12 residues. Deletions cut 7 bases from V and 2 bases from J, with 8 bases between. From germline, CDR1 is SNHLY and CDR2 FYNNEI. The CDR3 here is CASNRLNTEAFF. The CDR3 DNA reads as TGTGCCAGCAACAGGCTCAACACTGAAGCTTTCTTT.

This chain joins TRBV2 and TRBJ2-5, with TRBD1 identical over 7 bases. CDR1 and CDR2 (germline): SNHLY, FYNNEI. There are 13 residues in the CDR3. With V trimmed by 6 bases and J by 1 base, 2 bases remained unmatched. This chain's CDR3 is CASSDRVQETQYF. CDR3 in DNA: TGTGCCAGCAGCGACAGGGTCCAAGAGACCCAGTACTTC.

The chain recombines TRBV7-9 with TRBJ2-1; TRBD2 matches at 9 bases. CDR1 SEHNR and CDR2 FQNEAQ come from the germline V gene (reference sequence). V trimming: 1 base; J trimming: 4 bases; junction bases outside the gene matches: 2. The CDR3 has 15 amino acids. CDR3: CASSLGAGGYNEQFF. DNA for the CDR3: TGTGCCAGCAGCTTAGGAGCGGGAGGTTACAATGAGCAGTTCTTC.

The gene calls are TRBV6-5 and TRBJ1-1, with D unresolved. The V end lost 2 bases, the J end lost 0 bases, and 10 bases lay between the germline ends. The germline V gene has CDR1 MNHEY and CDR2 SVGAGI. This CDR3 comprises 15 residues. The CDR3 DNA is TGTGCCAGCAGTTACCAGGTCAACATGAACACTGAAGCTTTCTTT. Amino acid sequence: CASSYQVNMNTEAFF.

The chain uses TRBV7-9 and TRBJ2-5; D gene ambiguous. From germline, CDR1 is SEHNR and CDR2 FQNEAQ (reference sequence). The CDR3 sequence is 14 residues long. The germline V and J ends were trimmed by 1 base and 2 bases, with 8 bases remaining between them. The CDR3 reads CASSLVGQQETQYF. Written as DNA, the CDR3 is TGTGCCAGCAGCTTAGTTGGTCAGCAAGAGACCCAGTACTTC.

This clone was seen a handful of times. The chain is built from TRBV5-6 and TRBJ2-2; no definite D call. CDR1 and CDR2 (germline): SGHDT, YYEEEE. The CDR3 sequence is 13 residues long. With 4 bases removed from V and 6 bases from J, the gap between germline ends came to 10 bases. The CDR3 nucleotides are TGTGCCAGCAGCCTCCTCGCGGCCGGGGAGCTGTTTTTT. Translated, it gives CASSLLAAGELFF. The whole variable domain, remainder taken from reference TRBV5-6 and TRBJ2-2, is DAGVTQSPTHLIKTRGQQVTLRCSPKSGHDTVSWYQQALGQGPQFIFQYYEEEERQRGNFPDRFSGHQFPNYSSELNVNALLLGDSALYLCASSLLAAGELFFGEGSRLTVL.

This clone was seen a few times. This chain links TRBV5-1 with TRBJ2-3, with 12 bases lining up with TRBD2. The junction had 18 bases not matched to a gene; V was cut back by 4 bases and J by 0 bases. The CDR3 is made up of 21 amino acids. CDR1 is SGHRS, CDR2 YFSETQ, per germline. CDR3 nucleotides: TGCGCCAGCAGCCCCCAGTATCCGGGACTAGCGGGTACCACTAGCACAGATACGCAGTATTTT. It codes for CASSPQYPGLAGTTSTDTQYF.

The chain is built from TRBV15 and TRBJ2-5; D is perhaps TRBD2 (5 bases). V dropped 4 bases and J dropped 3 bases, with 12 bases sitting between them. The CDR3 length is 14 residues. Per the germline V gene, CDR1 is LNHNV and CDR2 is YYDKDF (reference sequence). CDR3: CATSKREMKETQYF. The CDR3 DNA reads TGTGCCACCAGCAAGAGGGAGATGAAAGAGACCCAGTACTTC. Variable domain in full (rest from reference TRBV15 and TRBJ2-5): DAMVIQNPRYQVTQFGKPVTLSCSQTLNHNVMYWYQQKSSQAPKLLFHYYDKDFNNEADTPDNFQSRRPNTSFCFLDIRSPGLGDTAMYLCATSKREMKETQYFGPGTRLLVL.

This clone was observed a few times. The chain uses TRBV7-9 and TRBJ1-1; D is unresolved. Trimming shortened V by 3 bases and J by 0 bases, and 8 bases separated the two germline ends. The CDR3 extends over 14 amino acids. The germline CDR1 and CDR2 sequences are SEHNR and FQNEAQ (reference sequence). CDR3 nucleotides: TGTGCCAGCAGCTTTCTCGGGATGAACACTGAAGCTTTCTTT. Residues: CASSFLGMNTEAFF.

The chain couples TRBV2 to TRBJ2-4; D gene uncertain. Trimming stripped 3 bases from V and 4 bases from J, with 16 bases between. CDR3 size: 16 residues. In germline, CDR1 is SNHLY, CDR2 FYNNEI. The CDR3 spells CASSEELAEGKNIQYF. For the CDR3, the DNA is TGTGCCAGCAGTGAGGAGTTAGCAGAAGGAAAAAACATTCAGTACTTC.

The chain has TRBV5-8 and TRBJ2-5; 8 bases agree with TRBD2. The J call may be faulty, since TRBJ2-7 better matches the DNA end. The CDR3 runs to 15 residues. Germline V gives CDR1 SGHTS, CDR2 YDEGEE. Written as DNA, the CDR3 is TGTGCCAGCAGCTTCCAAGGCGGGGGGTACTACGAGCAGTACTTC. Translation: CASSFQGGGYYEQYF.

This chain links TRBV7-2 with TRBJ2-1; no firm D call. The germline V gene has CDR1 SGHTA and CDR2 FQGNSA. CDR3 length equals 14 residues. With 1 base removed from V and 6 bases from J, the gap between germline ends came to 10 bases. The CDR3 spells CASSLGSASNEQFF. The CDR3 DNA is TGTGCCAGCAGCTTAGGGTCGGCTAGCAATGAGCAGTTCTTC.

This clone was observed once. The gene calls are TRBV27 and TRBJ1-4; 9 bases agree with TRBD1. There are 15 residues in the CDR3. V shed 4 bases, J shed 7 bases, and the junction held 7 bases outside the gene matches. Germline-derived CDR1 and CDR2 are MNHEY and SMNVEV (reference sequence). The CDR3 spells CASSSLGQGSEKLFF. DNA of the CDR3: TGTGCCAGCAGTTCCCTTGGACAGGGGAGTGAAAAACTGTTTTTT.

The genes are TRBV6-6 and TRBJ1-1, with TRBD1 identical over 11 bases. This CDR3 is 13 amino acids long. V trimming: 5 bases; J trimming: 11 bases; junction bases outside the gene matches: 7. Germline V CDR1 and CDR2: MNHNY, SVGAGI (reference sequence). The chain's CDR3 is CASSQPGQGDAFF. CDR3 coding DNA: TGTGCCAGCAGTCAGCCGGGACAGGGGGACGCTTTCTTT.